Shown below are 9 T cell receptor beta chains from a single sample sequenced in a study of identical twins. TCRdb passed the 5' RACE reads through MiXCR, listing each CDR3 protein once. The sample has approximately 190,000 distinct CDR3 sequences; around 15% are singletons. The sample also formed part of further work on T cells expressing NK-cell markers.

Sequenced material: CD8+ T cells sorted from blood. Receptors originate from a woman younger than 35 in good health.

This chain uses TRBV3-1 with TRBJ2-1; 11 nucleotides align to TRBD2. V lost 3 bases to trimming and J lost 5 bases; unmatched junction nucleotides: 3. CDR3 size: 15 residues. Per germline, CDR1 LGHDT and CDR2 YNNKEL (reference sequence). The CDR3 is CASSHIAGGDNEQFF. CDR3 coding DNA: TGTGCCAGCAGCCATATAGCGGGAGGGGACAATGAGCAGTTCTTC.

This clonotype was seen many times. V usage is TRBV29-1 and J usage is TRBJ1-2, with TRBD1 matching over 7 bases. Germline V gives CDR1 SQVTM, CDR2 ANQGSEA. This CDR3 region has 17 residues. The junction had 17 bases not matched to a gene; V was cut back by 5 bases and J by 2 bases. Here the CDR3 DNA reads TGCAGCGTTCCCGTGGGTCCAGGGGGACTCTTAAACTATGGCTACACCTTC. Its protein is CSVPVGPGGLLNYGYTF.

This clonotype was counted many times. The CDR3 loop is CASSLEAAEQYF. DNA for the CDR3: TGCGCCAGCAGCTTGGAGGCAGCCGAGCAGTACTTC. The chain couples TRBV5-1 to TRBJ2-7; D is unresolved. V gave up 0 bases and J gave up 6 bases, with 7 bases separating them. The V gene's germline CDR1 is SGHRS and CDR2 YFSETQ. CDR3 length: 12 residues.

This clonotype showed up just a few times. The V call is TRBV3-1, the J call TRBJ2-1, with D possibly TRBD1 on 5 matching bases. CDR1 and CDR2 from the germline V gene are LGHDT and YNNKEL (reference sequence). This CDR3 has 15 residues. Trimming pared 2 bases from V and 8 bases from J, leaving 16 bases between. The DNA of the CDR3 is TGTGCCAGCAGCCAAAAGGCCCAGGGAATTCATGAGCAGTTCTTC. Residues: CASSQKAQGIHEQFF.

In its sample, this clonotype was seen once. CDR3 sequence (DNA): TGTGCCAGCAGCTCCCGACTAGCGGGAGAATCAGATACGCAGTATTTT. It codes for CASSSRLAGESDTQYF. The rearrangement joins TRBV7-8 to TRBJ2-3, with 12 bases matching TRBD2. The CDR3 extends over 16 amino acids. Per germline, CDR1 SGHVS and CDR2 FQNEAQ. V was pared by 4 bases and J by 4 bases, with 6 bases of the junction left unmatched.

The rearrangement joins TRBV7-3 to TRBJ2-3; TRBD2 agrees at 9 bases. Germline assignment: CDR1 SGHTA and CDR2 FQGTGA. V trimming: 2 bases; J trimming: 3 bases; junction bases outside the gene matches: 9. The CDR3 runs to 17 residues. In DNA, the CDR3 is TGTGCCAGCAGCTTAGGGTACGCGGGGGGGCCAACAGATACGCAGTATTTT. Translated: CASSLGYAGGPTDTQYF. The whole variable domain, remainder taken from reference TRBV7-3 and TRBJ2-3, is GAGVSQTPSNKVTEKGKYVELRCDPISGHTALYWYRQSLGQGPEFLIYFQGTGAADDSGLPNDRFFAVRPEGSVSTLKIQRTERGDSAVYLCASSLGYAGGPTDTQYFGPGTRLTVL.

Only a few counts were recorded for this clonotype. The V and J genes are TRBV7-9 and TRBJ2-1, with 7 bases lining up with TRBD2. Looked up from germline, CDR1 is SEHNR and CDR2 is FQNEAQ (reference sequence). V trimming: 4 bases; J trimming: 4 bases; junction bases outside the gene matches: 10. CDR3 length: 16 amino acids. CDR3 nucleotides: TGTGCCAGCAGCTCCCCCACGAGCGGGGAATACAATGAGCAGTTCTTC. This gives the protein CASSSPTSGEYNEQFF.

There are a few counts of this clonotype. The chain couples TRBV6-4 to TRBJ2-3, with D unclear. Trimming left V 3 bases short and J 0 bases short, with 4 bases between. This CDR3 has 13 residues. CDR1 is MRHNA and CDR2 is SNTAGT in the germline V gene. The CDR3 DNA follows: TGTGCCAGCAGTGAGGCGAGCACAGATACGCAGTATTTT. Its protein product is CASSEASTDTQYF.

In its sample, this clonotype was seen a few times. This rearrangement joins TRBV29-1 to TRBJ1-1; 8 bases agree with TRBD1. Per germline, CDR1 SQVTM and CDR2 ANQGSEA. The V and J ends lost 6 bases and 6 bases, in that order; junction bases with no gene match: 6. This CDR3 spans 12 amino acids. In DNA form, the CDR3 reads TGCAGCGTCCCGACAGGGGACCCTGAAGCTTTCTTT. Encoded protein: CSVPTGDPEAFF.